This record concerns one TCR beta chain sequence. The Seattle patients, enrolled during active infection, were followed longitudinally. This specimen comes from a study of blood T cell repertoires in COVID-19. The wider study: Whether acute or convalescent, the COVID-19 samples came from the United States, Italy and Spain. Sample material is recorded as cDNA or gDNA derived from T cells, B-cell-depleted T cells, or PBMCs.

How the authors handled the data: Amplified reference gene primers provided the basis for estimating nucleated cell counts. Profiling relied on immunoSEQ multiplex PCR, and the TCRdb table lists in-frame clones only, not all of them. V and J calls and clone size follow that table, whereas D and trimming were derived from the DNA. This table holds about 500,000 clones, 85% to 90% found once. The CDR3 contains 15 residues. Germline V lookup: CDR1 SGHAT, CDR2 FQNNGV. V lost 4 bases and J lost 12; bases outside the gene matches: 8. This TCR was recovered from a woman aged 45 to 65 with COVID-19, enrolled during active disease. The chain links TRBV11-2 to TRBJ2-6; 11 bases match TRBD1. The sequencing input was peripheral blood. DNA for the CDR3: TGTGCCAGCAGCTCCGGACAGGGGGCTTCTCCCGTCCTGACTTTC. Residues: CASSSGQGASPVLTF.